This passage covers 6 T cell receptor beta chains from one sample sequenced in a study of Ad26.COV2.S vaccination and SARS-CoV-2 variants. Generated by immunoSEQ multiplex PCR, the TCRdb table keeps only in-frame clones and is missing some. The sample has about 320,000 clones; 90% are singletons. Treatment specified: approximately 18 received Ad26.COV2.S at low or high dose, single or two shots; about five received placebo; per-sample allocation not given. The study sampled participants on day 63 after the first vaccine or placebo injection. The sample in question was peripheral blood, obtained in a trial of Ad26.COV2.S vaccine versus placebo. The receptors come from a person between 18 and 59 years old who received the Ad26.COV2.S COVID-19 vaccine or a placebo.

The V and J genes are TRBV28 and TRBJ2-2; the D gene is possibly TRBD2 (5 bases). Trimming took off 8 bases at V and 3 bases at J, with 22 bases between the two ends. The CDR3 consists of 17 residues. Germline values: CDR1 MDHEN, CDR2 SYDVKM. The CDR3 spells CASRGLVTDPDTGELFF. DNA for the CDR3: TGTGCCAGCCGGGGTCTTGTCACAGACCCGGACACCGGGGAGCTGTTTTTT.

The rearrangement uses TRBV29-1 and TRBJ2-2, with D unresolved. The CDR3 is 11 amino acids. V was clipped by 7 bases and J by 2 bases, with 5 bases between them. CDR1 and CDR2 (germline): SQVTM, ANQGSEA. CDR3 in DNA: TGCAGCGCCCGAAACACCGGGGAGCTGTTTTTT. Translated, it gives CSARNTGELFF.

This clone ranks as medium-sized. The CDR3 sequence is CASSTSGALYGYTF. The CDR3 region has the DNA TGTGCCAGCAGCACGTCGGGGGCCCTTTATGGCTACACCTTC. The V and J genes are TRBV7-9 and TRBJ1-2; possible D gene TRBD1, 6 bases. CDR3 size: 14 residues. Germline V CDR1 and CDR2: SEHNR, FQNEAQ (reference sequence). V was clipped by 5 bases and J by 5 bases, with 15 bases between them.

This chain joins TRBV19 and TRBJ1-2; D possibly corresponds to TRBD1 (5 bases). The CDR3 totals 19 residues. Germline CDR1 and CDR2: LNHDA and SQIVND (reference sequence). Trimming left V 4 bases short and J 0 bases short, with 24 bases between. CDR3 sequence reads: CASSNHPRDYRTPNYGYTF. The CDR3 coding sequence is TGTGCCAGTAGTAACCACCCCCGGGACTATCGAACTCCTAACTATGGCTACACCTTC.

The CDR3 loop is CASSVEPREETQYF. The CDR3 DNA sequence: TGTGCCAGCAGCGTAGAGCCTAGGGAAGAGACCCAGTACTTC. This chain links TRBV9 with TRBJ2-5; D gene ambiguous. The CDR3 totals 14 residues. The ends were cut back, 0 bases at V and 3 bases at J, with 9 bases in the middle. Germline V gene lookup returns CDR1 SGDLS and CDR2 YYNGEE.

This sequence joins TRBV7-9 and TRBJ1-1, with D possibly being TRBD1 (6 bases). In germline, CDR1 is SEHNR, CDR2 FQNEAQ (reference sequence). Between the trimmed V and J ends, which lost 1 base and 1 base, there was a span of 10 bases. The CDR3 consists of 15 residues. CDR3 in amino acids: CASSLDGTPNTEAFF. In nucleotides, the CDR3 is TGTGCCAGCAGCTTAGATGGGACACCGAACACTGAAGCTTTCTTT.